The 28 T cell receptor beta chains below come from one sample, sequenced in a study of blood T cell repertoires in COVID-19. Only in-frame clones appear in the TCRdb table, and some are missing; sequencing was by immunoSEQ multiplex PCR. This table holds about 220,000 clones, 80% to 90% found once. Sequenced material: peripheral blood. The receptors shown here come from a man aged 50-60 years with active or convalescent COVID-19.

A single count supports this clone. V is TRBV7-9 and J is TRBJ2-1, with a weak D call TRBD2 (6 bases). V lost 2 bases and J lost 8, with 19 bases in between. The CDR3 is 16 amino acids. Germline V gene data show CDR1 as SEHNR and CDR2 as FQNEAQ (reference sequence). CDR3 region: CASSLRQGGGSDEQFF. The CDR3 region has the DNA TGTGCCAGCAGCTTACGTCAAGGTGGAGGGAGTGATGAGCAGTTCTTC.

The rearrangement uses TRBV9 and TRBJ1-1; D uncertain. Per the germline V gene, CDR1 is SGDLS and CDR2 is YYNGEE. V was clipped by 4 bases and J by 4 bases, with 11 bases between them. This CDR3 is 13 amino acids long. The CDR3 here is CASSSARSTEAFF. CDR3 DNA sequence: TGTGCCAGCAGCTCTGCACGGTCCACTGAAGCTTTCTTT.

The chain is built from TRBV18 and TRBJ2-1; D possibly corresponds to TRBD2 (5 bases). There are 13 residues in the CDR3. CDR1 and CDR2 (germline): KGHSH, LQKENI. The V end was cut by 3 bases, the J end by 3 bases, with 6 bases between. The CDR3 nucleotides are TGTGCCAGCTCACCCCGGGGCTACAATGAGCAGTTCTTC. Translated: CASSPRGYNEQFF.

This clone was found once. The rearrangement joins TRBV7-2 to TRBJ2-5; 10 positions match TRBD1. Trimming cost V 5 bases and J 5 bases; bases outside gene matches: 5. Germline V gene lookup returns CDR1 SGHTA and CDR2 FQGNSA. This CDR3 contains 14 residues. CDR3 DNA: TGTGCCAGCAGCCGGGACAGGGGAGGGGAGACCCAGTACTTC. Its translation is CASSRDRGGETQYF.

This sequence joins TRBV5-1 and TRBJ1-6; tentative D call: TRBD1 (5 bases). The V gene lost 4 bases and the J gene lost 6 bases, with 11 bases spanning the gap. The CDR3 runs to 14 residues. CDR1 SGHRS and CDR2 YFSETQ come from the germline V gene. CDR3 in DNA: TGCGCCAGCAGCCCTGACAGTTTTAATTCACCCCTCCACTTT. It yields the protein CASSPDSFNSPLHF.

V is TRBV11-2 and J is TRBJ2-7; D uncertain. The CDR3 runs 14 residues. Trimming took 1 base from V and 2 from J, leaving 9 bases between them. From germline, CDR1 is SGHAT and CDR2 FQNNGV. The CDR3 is CASSLVGLTYEQYF. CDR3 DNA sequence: TGTGCCAGCAGCTTAGTTGGCTTAACCTACGAGCAGTACTTC.

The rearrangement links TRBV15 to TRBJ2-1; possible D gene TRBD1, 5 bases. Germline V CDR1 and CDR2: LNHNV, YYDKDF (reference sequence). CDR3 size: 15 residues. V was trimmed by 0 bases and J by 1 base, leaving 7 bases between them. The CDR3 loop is CATSREQGSYNEQFF. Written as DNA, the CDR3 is TGTGCCACCAGCAGAGAGCAGGGTTCCTACAATGAGCAGTTCTTC.

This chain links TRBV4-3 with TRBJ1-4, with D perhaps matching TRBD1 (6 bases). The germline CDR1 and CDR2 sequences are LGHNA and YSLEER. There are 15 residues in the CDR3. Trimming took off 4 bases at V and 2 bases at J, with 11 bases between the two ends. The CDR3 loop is CASSRLTGTNEKLFF. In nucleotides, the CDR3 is TGCGCCAGCAGCCGTTTGACAGGCACTAATGAAAAACTGTTTTTT.

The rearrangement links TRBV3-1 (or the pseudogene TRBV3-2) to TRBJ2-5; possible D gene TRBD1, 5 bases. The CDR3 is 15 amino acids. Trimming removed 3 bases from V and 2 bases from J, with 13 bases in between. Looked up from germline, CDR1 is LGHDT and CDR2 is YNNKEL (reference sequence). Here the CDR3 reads CASSHSLGQQETQYF. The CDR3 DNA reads TGTGCCAGCAGCCACAGCTTAGGACAACAAGAGACCCAGTACTTC.

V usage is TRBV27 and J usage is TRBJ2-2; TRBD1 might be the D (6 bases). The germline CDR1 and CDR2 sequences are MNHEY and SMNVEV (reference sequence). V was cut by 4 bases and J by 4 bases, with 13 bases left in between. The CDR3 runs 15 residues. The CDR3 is CASSSLRTATGELFF. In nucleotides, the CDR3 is TGTGCCAGCAGTTCCCTTAGGACAGCCACCGGGGAGCTGTTTTTT.

The CDR3 loop reads CASSSGTAAEKLFF. CDR3 DNA: TGTGCCAGCAGTTCGGGGACAGCCGCGGAAAAACTGTTTTTT. This chain links TRBV6-5 with TRBJ1-4; 7 nucleotides align to TRBD1. V was clipped by 4 bases and J by 8 bases; unmatched bases: 7. Germline CDR1 and CDR2: MNHEY and SVGAGI. There are 14 residues in the CDR3.

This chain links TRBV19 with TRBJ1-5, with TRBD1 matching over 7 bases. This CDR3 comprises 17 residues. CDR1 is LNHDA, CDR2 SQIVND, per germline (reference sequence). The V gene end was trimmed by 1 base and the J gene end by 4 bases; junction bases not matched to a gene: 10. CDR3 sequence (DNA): TGTGCCAGTAGTATAGGCCTACCGGGACAGAGGAATCAGCCCCAGCATTTT. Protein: CASSIGLPGQRNQPQHF.

The CDR3 region has the DNA TGCAGCCTCCGGAGGCGGAACCAAGAGACCCAGTACTTC. This translates into CSLRRRNQETQYF. This sequence joins TRBV29-1 and TRBJ2-5, with D possibly TRBD2 on 5 matching bases. The CDR3 has 13 amino acids. Germline CDR1 and CDR2: SQVTM and ANQGSEA. V lost 8 bases and J 0 bases, leaving 13 bases between the germline ends.

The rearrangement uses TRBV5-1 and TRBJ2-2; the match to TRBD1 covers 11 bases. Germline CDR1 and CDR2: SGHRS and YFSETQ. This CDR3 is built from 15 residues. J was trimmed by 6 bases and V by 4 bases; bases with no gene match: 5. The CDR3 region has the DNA TGCGCCAGCAGCCTAAGGGACAGGGGGGCCGGGGAGCTGTTTTTT. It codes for CASSLRDRGAGELFF.

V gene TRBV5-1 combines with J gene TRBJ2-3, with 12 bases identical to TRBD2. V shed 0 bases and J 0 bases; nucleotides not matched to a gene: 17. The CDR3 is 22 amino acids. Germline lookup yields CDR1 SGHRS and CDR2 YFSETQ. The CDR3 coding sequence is TGCGCCAGCAGCTTGGGCAATTGGCCCGGGACTAGCGGGCGGCCTAGCACAGATACGCAGTATTTT. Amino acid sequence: CASSLGNWPGTSGRPSTDTQYF. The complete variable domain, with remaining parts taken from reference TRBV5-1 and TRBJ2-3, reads KAGVTQTPRYLIKTRGQQVTLSCSPISGHRSVSWYQQTPGQGLQFLFEYFSETQRNKGNFPGRFSGRQFSNSRSEMNVSTLELGDSALYLCASSLGNWPGTSGRPSTDTQYFGPGTRLTVL.

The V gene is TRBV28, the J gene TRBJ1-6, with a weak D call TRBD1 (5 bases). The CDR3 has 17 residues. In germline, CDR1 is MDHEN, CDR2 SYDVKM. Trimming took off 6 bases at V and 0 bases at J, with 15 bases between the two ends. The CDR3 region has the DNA TGTGCCAGCAGCCCCAGACAGCCTCGCTCCTATAATTCACCCCTCCACTTT. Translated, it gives CASSPRQPRSYNSPLHF.

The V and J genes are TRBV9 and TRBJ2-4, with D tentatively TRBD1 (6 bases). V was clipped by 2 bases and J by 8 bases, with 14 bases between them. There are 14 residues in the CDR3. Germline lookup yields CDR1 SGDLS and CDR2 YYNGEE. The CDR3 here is CASSVQGQSHIQYF. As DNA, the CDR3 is TGTGCCAGCAGCGTGCAGGGGCAATCTCACATTCAGTACTTC.

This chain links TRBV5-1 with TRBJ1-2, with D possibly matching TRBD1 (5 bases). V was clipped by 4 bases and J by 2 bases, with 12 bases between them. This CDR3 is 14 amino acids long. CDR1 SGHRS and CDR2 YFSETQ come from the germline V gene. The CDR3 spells CASSTITGNYGYTF. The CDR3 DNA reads TGCGCCAGCAGCACCATTACAGGAAACTATGGCTACACCTTC.

CDR3 nucleotides: TGTGCCAGCAGCTTGGGGACTAGCGGGAACACCTACGAGCAGTACTTC. Translated: CASSLGTSGNTYEQYF. This chain connects TRBV5-5 to TRBJ2-7, with 12 bases that match TRBD2. Trimming at V came to 0 bases and at J to 2 bases, leaving 3 bases not matched to a gene. The germline V gene encodes CDR1 SGHKS and CDR2 YYEKEE (reference sequence). The CDR3 covers 16 residues.

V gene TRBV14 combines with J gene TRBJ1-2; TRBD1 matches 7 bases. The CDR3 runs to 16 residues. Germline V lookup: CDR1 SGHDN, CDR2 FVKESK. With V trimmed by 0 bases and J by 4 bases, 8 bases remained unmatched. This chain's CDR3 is CASSQDVGGAGYGYTF. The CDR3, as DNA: TGTGCCAGCAGCCAAGATGTAGGGGGCGCGGGCTATGGCTACACCTTC.

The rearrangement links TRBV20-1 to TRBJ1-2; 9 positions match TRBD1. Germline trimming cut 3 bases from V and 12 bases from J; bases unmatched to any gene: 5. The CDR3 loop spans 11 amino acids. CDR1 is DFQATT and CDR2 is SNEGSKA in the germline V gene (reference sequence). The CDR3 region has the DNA TGCAGTGCTAGCGCGGACAGGGGCGACACCTTC. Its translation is CSASADRGDTF.

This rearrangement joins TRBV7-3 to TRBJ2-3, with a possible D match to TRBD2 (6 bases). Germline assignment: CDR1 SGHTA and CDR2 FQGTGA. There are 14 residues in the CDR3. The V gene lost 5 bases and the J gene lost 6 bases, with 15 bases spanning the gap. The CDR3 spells CASSPQGGGDTQYF. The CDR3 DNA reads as TGTGCCAGCAGCCCTCAGGGAGGAGGGGATACGCAGTATTTT.

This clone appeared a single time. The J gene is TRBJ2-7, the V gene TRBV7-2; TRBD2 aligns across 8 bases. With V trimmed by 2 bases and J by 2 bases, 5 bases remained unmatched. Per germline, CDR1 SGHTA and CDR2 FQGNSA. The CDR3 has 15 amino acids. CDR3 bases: TGTGCCAGCAGCTTAAGGCTAGCGGGTCCCTACGAGCAGTACGTC. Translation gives CASSLRLAGPYEQYV.

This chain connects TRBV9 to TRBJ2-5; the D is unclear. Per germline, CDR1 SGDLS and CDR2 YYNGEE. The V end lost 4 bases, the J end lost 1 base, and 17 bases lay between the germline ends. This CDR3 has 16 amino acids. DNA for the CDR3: TGTGCCAGCAGCCCCAAAGCGAAAGGCGCCCAAGAGACCCAGTACTTC. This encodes CASSPKAKGAQETQYF.

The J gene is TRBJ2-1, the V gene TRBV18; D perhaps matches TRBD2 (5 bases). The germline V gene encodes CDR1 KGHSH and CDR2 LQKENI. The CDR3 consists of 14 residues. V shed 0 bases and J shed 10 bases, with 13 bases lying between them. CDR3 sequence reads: CASSPPQERREQFF. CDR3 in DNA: TGTGCCAGCTCACCACCTCAAGAGCGGAGGGAGCAGTTCTTC.

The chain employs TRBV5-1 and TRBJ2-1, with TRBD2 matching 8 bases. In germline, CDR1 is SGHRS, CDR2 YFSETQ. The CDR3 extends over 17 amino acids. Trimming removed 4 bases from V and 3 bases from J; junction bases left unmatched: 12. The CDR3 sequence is CASSLRLGAGGYNEQFF. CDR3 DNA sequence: TGCGCCAGCAGCCTCCGCCTGGGGGCGGGGGGCTACAATGAGCAGTTCTTC.

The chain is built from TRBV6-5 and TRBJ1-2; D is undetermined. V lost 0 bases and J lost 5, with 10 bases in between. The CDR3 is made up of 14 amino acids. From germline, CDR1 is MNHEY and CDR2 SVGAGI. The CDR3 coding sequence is TGTGCCAGCAGTTACTCGACCGACTTTTATGGCTACACCTTC. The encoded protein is CASSYSTDFYGYTF.

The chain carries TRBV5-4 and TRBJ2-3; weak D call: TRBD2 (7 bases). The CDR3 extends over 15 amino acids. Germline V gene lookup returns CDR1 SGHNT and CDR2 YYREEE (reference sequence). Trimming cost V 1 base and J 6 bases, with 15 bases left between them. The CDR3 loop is CASSLKAGAGDTQYF. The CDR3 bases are TGTGCCAGCAGCTTGAAGGCGGGGGCGGGGGATACGCAGTATTTT.